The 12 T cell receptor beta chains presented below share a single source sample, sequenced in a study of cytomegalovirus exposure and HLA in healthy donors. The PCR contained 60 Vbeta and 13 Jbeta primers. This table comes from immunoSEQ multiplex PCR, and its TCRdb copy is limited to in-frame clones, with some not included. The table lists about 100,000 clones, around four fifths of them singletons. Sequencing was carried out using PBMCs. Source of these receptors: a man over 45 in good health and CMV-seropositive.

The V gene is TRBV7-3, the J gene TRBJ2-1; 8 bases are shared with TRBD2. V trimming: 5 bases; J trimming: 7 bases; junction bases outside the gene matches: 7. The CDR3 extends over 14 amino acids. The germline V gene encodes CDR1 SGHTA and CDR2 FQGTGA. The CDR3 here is CASSARLASNEQFF. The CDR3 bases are TGTGCCAGCAGCGCCAGACTAGCGAGTAATGAGCAGTTCTTC.

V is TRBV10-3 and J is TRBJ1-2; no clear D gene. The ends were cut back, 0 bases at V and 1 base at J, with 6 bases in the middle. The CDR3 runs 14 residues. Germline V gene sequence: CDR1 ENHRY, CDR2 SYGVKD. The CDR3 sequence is CAISESRGNYGYTF. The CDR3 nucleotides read TGTGCCATCAGTGAGTCGCGGGGTAACTATGGCTACACCTTC.

The CDR3 nucleotides read TGTGCCAGCTCACCACAGGGGATGAATAATTCACCCCTCCACTTT. Its translation is CASSPQGMNNSPLHF. This rearrangement joins TRBV18 to TRBJ1-6; the D gene is possibly TRBD1 (5 bases). This CDR3 has 15 residues. The germline V gene encodes CDR1 KGHSH and CDR2 LQKENI. The V end was cut by 1 base, the J end by 5 bases, with 9 bases between.

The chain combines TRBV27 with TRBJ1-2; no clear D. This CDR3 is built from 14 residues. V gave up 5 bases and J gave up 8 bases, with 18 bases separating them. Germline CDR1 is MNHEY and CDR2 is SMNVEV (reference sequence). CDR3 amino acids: CASSPLLQAPGYTF. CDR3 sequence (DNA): TGTGCCAGCAGTCCCCTCCTGCAGGCGCCGGGCTACACCTTC.

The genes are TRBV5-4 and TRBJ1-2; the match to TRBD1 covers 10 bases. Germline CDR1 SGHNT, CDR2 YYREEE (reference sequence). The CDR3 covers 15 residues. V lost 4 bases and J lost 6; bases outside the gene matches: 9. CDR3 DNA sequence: TGTGCCAGCAGCACTGATTGGGACAGGGGAAATGGCTACACCTTC. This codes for CASSTDWDRGNGYTF. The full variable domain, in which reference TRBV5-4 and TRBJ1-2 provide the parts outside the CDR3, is ETGVTQSPTHLIKTRGQQVTLRCSSQSGHNTVSWYQQALGQGPQFIFQYYREEENGRGNFPPRFSGLQFPNYSSELNVNALELDDSALYLCASSTDWDRGNGYTFGSGTRLTVV.

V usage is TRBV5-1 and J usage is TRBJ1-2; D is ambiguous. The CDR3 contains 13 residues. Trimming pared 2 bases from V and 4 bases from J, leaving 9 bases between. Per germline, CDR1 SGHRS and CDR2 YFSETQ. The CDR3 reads CASSLLQSYGYTF. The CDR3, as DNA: TGCGCCAGCAGCTTATTACAGAGCTATGGCTACACCTTC.

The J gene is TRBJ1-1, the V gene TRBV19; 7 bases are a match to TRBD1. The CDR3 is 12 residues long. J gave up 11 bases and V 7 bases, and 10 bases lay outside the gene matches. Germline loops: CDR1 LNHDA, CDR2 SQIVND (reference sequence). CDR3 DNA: TGTGCCAGTACTCCCGGGACAGATAAGGCTTTCTTT. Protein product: CASTPGTDKAFF.

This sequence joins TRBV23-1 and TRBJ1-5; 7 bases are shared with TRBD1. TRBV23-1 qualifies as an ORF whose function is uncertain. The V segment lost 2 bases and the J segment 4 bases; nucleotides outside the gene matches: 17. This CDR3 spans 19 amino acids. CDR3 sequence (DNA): TGCGCCAGCAGTCAAAGATTAACGAGGGGGCGGTCGGTAAATCAGCCCCAGCATTTT. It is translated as CASSQRLTRGRSVNQPQHF.

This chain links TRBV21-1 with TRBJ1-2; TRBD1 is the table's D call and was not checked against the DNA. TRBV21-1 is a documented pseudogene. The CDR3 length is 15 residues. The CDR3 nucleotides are TGTGCCAGCGCATTTACAGGGGAGTTTTACTATGGCTACACCTTC. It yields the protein CASAFTGEFYYGYTF.

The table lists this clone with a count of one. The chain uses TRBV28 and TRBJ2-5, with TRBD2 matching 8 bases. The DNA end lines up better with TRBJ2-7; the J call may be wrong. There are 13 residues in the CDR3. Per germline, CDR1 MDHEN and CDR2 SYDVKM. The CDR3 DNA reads TGTGCCAGCAGTGTGACTAGCGTCGACGAGCAGTACTTC. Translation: CASSVTSVDEQYF.

In nucleotides, the CDR3 is TGTGCCAGCAGTTTGGACCGGGGAGAGGGCGAGCAGTACTTC. Amino acids: CASSLDRGEGEQYF. The chain employs TRBV6-5 and TRBJ2-7, with D perhaps matching TRBD2 (5 bases). The CDR3 has 14 residues. The V end was cut by 4 bases, the J end by 6 bases, with 16 bases between. In germline, CDR1 is MNHEY, CDR2 SVGAGI.

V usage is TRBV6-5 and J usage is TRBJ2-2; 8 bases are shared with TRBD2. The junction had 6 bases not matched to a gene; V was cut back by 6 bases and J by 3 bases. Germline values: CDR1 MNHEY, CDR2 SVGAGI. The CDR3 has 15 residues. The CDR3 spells CASRGIAGYTGELFF. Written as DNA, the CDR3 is TGTGCCAGCAGGGGAATAGCGGGGTACACCGGGGAGCTGTTTTTT.